What follows is one TCR beta chain and its context. The target of this receptor is not known. No much larger clone is present one base from it, and per-base qualities are unavailable. This specimen belongs to a study of blood T cell repertoires in COVID-19 (dated by TCRdb to about 2020). The study in broad terms: The collaborator samples originated in the United States, Italy and Spain and spanned the acute and convalescent phases of COVID-19. The material from the prospective study consisted of cDNA or gDNA derived from T cells, B-cell-depleted T cells, or PBMCs. Subjects who had been exposed to COVID-19, were actively infected with it, or had recovered from it provided the deeply sampled blood TCRbeta repertoires that made up the dataset. A freely available public database, intended as a resource for researchers studying the immune response to SARS-CoV-2, is where the repertoires were released. Samples were obtained from the ongoing ImmuneRACE study (first 160 participants) and from 1,254 subjects provided by 6 global collaborators. Nearly every sample came with metadata listing a de-identified subject ID, COVID-19 status, age in years and sex. Where available, HLA class I and class II types were taken from metadata supplied by the sample provider and were not determined by assay-based typing.

Overall results and qualifications from the work: The amount of clinical and demographic metadata varied by source and participant and was provided uncurated.

One collaborating source in Seattle enrolled patients during active infection and followed them longitudinally through the course of disease. Collaborating institutions collected whole blood in K2EDTA tubes following their own protocols. For TCRbeta analysis, collaborators shipped samples in one of three forms: frozen whole blood, isolated PBMCs, or DNA extracted from either of those sample types. Trimming removed 4 bases from V and 5 bases from J; the gene matches leave 15 bases unexplained. Including cysteine and phenylalanine, the CDR3 has 18 amino acids. CDR3 DNA is the only sequence kept; it has 54 bases, read in frame from the first base. For CDR1 and CDR2, the germline V gene (reference sequence) lists LGHDT and YNNKEL. TCRbeta CDR3 regions were amplified from genomic DNA by means of the immunoSEQ Assay, a bias-controlled multiplex PCR. Per the source publication's procedure: The number of nucleated cells in each sample was estimated by amplification of reference gene primers within the assay. To quantify the absolute abundance of each unique TCRbeta CDR3 rearrangement, sequence reads were collapsed and filtered. For each sample, productive Simpson clonality was calculated as the square root of Simpson's diversity index across productive rearrangements. Held by TCRdb, this immuneACCESS table contains in-frame sequences only and omits some clones. Under half of the omission traces to an unresolved V gene where checked; the cause of the rest is unknown. The V and J calls and clone size come from that table; D and trimming were worked out from the DNA. The sample profile shows roughly 150,000 clones; approximately 84% of them were found once. The ten largest make up under 3.5% of the sample.

The chain links TRBV3-1 (or the pseudogene TRBV3-2) with TRBJ2-2, with TRBD2 matching 8 junction bases. The TCR sequence derives from a woman over 75 with COVID-19, enrolled during active disease. The source material was peripheral blood. The CDR3 reads as follows: CASSLPYSRGGRTGELFF. The nucleotide sequence reads as follows: TGTGCCAGCAGCCTCCCTTACAGCCGGGGGGGACGGACCGGGGAGCTGTTTTTT.